Listed below are T cell receptor beta chains from one sample, sequenced in a study of early stage breast cancer tumors. Only in-frame clones appear in the TCRdb table, and some are missing; sequencing was by immunoSEQ multiplex PCR. The sample carries around 30,000 clones, under 75% recorded once. Sequencing used blood. Receptors were obtained from a person between 50 and 60 years old with breast cancer. The CDR3 runs from the conserved cysteine through the conserved F or W. A D gene is named only where the DNA matches it firmly. The size field is filled for only some rows; it gives once, few, many or a size class.

clone size,J gene,D gene,V gene,CDR3 DNA,CDR3 protein
-,TRBJ1-1,TRBD1,TRBV4-2,TGTGCCAGCAGCCCAGGGGGACATCTGAACACTGAAGCTTTCTTT,CASSPGGHLNTEAFF
-,TRBJ1-3,-,TRBV5-5,TGTGCCAGCAGCTTGGCGGGGGCCACTGGAAACACCATATATTTT,CASSLAGATGNTIYF
-,TRBJ2-5,-,TRBV6-5,TGTGCCAGCAGTTACAACCGTCCAGGGCTGGAGACCCAGTACTTC,CASSYNRPGLETQYF
-,TRBJ2-7,-,TRBV5-4,TGTGCCAGCAGCTTCCAGCAGTACTCCTACGAGCAGTACTTC,CASSFQQYSYEQYF
-,TRBJ2-3,TRBD1,TRBV13,TGTGCCAGCAGCCACAGGGGAGATACGCAGTATTTT,CASSHRGDTQYF
-,TRBJ2-3,TRBD2,TRBV7-2,TGTGCCAGCAGCTTTTCTCCTAGCGGGATTAGCACAGATACGCAGTATTTT,CASSFSPSGISTDTQYF
medium-sized,TRBJ2-2,TRBD2,TRBV2,TGTGCCAGCAAGGCGACTAGCGGGAGTGGCGGGGAGCTGTTTTTT,CASKATSGSGGELFF
-,TRBJ1-1,-,TRBV25-1,TGTGCCAGCAGTGAATATCAAAGGGGTGCTGAAGCTTTCTTT,CASSEYQRGAEAFF
-,TRBJ2-1,TRBD2,TRBV10-2,TGCGCCAGCACCACCCCTTCGGGAGGCGGGATTGAGCAGTTCTTC,CASTTPSGGGIEQFF
-,TRBJ1-3,TRBD1,TRBV19,TGTGCCAGTAGTATTATAGGGGGCGCGGACGGAAACACCATATATTTT,CASSIIGGADGNTIYF
-,TRBJ2-7,-,TRBV11-2,TGTGCCAGCAGCCCCGGGGTCTACGAGCAGTACTTC,CASSPGVYEQYF
-,TRBJ2-5,-,TRBV27,TGTGCCAGCAGTTCCATTCGGACTACGGGGCTAGAGACCCAGTACTTC,CASSSIRTTGLETQYF
few,TRBJ1-4,TRBD1,TRBV7-2,TGTGCCAGCAGCTTAGCGACAGGGGCTAATGAAAAACTGTTTTTT,CASSLATGANEKLFF
-,TRBJ2-1,-,TRBV5-1,TGCGCCAGCAGCGCACTGCGGATCGGGAGCTCTTACAATGAGCAGTTCTTC,CASSALRIGSSYNEQFF
-,TRBJ2-1,-,TRBV9,TGTGCCAGCAGCGTGGAGAGCTCCTACAATGAGCAGTTCTTC,CASSVESSYNEQFF
-,TRBJ2-2,-,TRBV21-1,TGTGCCAGCAGCAAAGTCCAACATGACCCCTGGGGACAGGGGGAATTGGACACCGGGGAGCTGTTTTTT,CASSKVQHDPWGQGELDTGELFF
-,TRBJ2-7,-,TRBV7-9,TGTGCCAGCAGCTTAATAAGGACATCCGTCAAGGAGCAGTACTTC,CASSLIRTSVKEQYF
-,TRBJ2-1,-,TRBV7-9,TGTGCCAGCAGCTTAACGGGTCTTGTGGCCGATGAGCAGTTCTTC,CASSLTGLVADEQFF
-,TRBJ2-7,TRBD2,TRBV6-6,TGTGCCAGCAGTTGGACTAGCGGCCCTACCTACGAGCAGTACTTC,CASSWTSGPTYEQYF
-,TRBJ2-3,TRBD2,TRBV6-1,TGTGCCAGCAGTGAAGCAGTAGCGGGAGGGCAGGGCACAGATACGCAGTATTTT,CASSEAVAGGQGTDTQYF
-,TRBJ2-3,TRBD2,TRBV6-1,TGTGCCAGCAGTGACTCTAGCGGGAGTGTGGATACGCAGTATTTT,CASSDSSGSVDTQYF
-,TRBJ2-7,-,TRBV19,TGTGCCAGTGGGACCGGGAGCTCCTACGAGCAGTACTTC,CASGTGSSYEQYF
-,TRBJ2-5,TRBD1,TRBV5-1,TGCGCCAGCAGCATCCAAGGACAGGGTGAGAAAGAGACCCAGTACTTC,CASSIQGQGEKETQYF
-,TRBJ2-3,-,TRBV18,TGTGCCAGCTCACCCCAGACAGGCTCGGTTGCAGATACGCAGTATTTT,CASSPQTGSVADTQYF
-,TRBJ1-2,-,TRBV10-3,TGTGCCATCAGTGAGGTAGCGGCTCTCGGCTATGGCTACACCTTC,CAISEVAALGYGYTF
few,TRBJ1-2,-,TRBV6-5,TGTGCCAGCAGTTACATTGATGGGGACTATGGCTACACCTTC,CASSYIDGDYGYTF
-,TRBJ2-2,TRBD1,TRBV6-5,TGTGCCACCGGACAGGGTTCCACCGGGGAGCTGTTTTTT,CATGQGSTGELFF
-,TRBJ2-3,TRBD1,TRBV7-8,TGTGCCAGCAGCTTAGTTAGGGACAGGGACGTACGGTATTTT,CASSLVRDRDVRYF
-,TRBJ2-1,TRBD2,TRBV12-5,TGTGCTAGTGGTTTGTCGGCGGGAGGAGGTGTGGACAATGAGCAGTTCTTC,CASGLSAGGGVDNEQFF
once,TRBJ2-1,-,TRBV19,TGTGCCAGTAGTATAGATCCCAGCGGATCCTACAATGAGCAGTTCTTC,CASSIDPSGSYNEQFF
-,TRBJ2-7,-,TRBV5-1,TGCGCCAGCAGCTTCTATCCGGCGAGCCCCTACGAGCAGTACTTC,CASSFYPASPYEQYF
-,TRBJ2-7,-,TRBV7-3,TGTGCCAGCAGCTTAATCCGGGACTTAGCTTCCTACGAGCAGTACTTC,CASSLIRDLASYEQYF
-,TRBJ1-3,-,TRBV9,TGTGCCAGCAGCGTATTCGGAAGACCCCTAGGGTCTGGAAACACCATATATTTT,CASSVFGRPLGSGNTIYF
few,TRBJ2-2,TRBD2,TRBV5-1,TGCGCCAGCAGCTGGAATAGCGGGAGGACTCGGGAGCTGTTTTTT,CASSWNSGRTRELFF
-,TRBJ2-5,TRBD1,TRBV4-1,TGCGCCAGCAGCCAGGCACTCACAGGGGGTTGGGAGACCCAGTACTTC,CASSQALTGGWETQYF
-,TRBJ2-1,TRBD2,TRBV30,TGTGCCTGGAGCACTAGCGGCTATGAGCAGTTCTTC,CAWSTSGYEQFF
-,TRBJ2-7,TRBD2,TRBV18,TGTGCCAGCTCACCCCAATTGACTAGCGGGTCCCTCCCGGAGCAGTACTTC,CASSPQLTSGSLPEQYF
-,TRBJ2-5,-,TRBV25-1,TGTGCCAGCAGTGAAAGCCAGGGTGAGGAAGAGACCCAGTACTTC,CASSESQGEEETQYF
-,TRBJ2-2,TRBD2,TRBV11-2,TGTGCCAGCAGCCCACGGGGGGGAGCGCGAACAACCGGGGAGCTGTTTTTT,CASSPRGGARTTGELFF
-,TRBJ1-2,TRBD1,TRBV29-1,TGCAGCGTGGAGACAGGGGGCGATGGCTACACCTTC,CSVETGGDGYTF
-,TRBJ2-1,-,TRBV6-1,TGTGCCAGTTTAGAATTGGACAGATACAATGAGCAGTTCTTC,CASLELDRYNEQFF
once,TRBJ1-5,-,TRBV19,TGTGCCAGTAGTATAGTGGCTGGTTATAGCAATCAGCCCCAGCATTTT,CASSIVAGYSNQPQHF
-,TRBJ1-5,-,TRBV5-8,TGTGCCAGCAGCTTGTGGTCCAAAAGCAATCAGCCCCAGCATTTT,CASSLWSKSNQPQHF
-,TRBJ1-5,-,TRBV27,TGTGCCAGCAGTAGGGGACGACTGCTCGGCGGGATAGAGCCCCAGCATTTT,CASSRGRLLGGIEPQHF
-,TRBJ2-3,-,TRBV19,TGTGCCAGTAGTGAGGGCCCGAGCACAGATACGCAGTATTTT,CASSEGPSTDTQYF
-,TRBJ2-1,TRBD1,TRBV4-1,TGCGCCAGCAGCACCAACGCCGGGACAGGGGGCAATGAGCAGTTCTTC,CASSTNAGTGGNEQFF
-,TRBJ1-4,-,TRBV5-6,TGTGCCAGCAGCTTAAACCCAGGGTGGGAAGAAAAACTGTTTTTT,CASSLNPGWEEKLFF
-,TRBJ2-3,-,TRBV7-2,TGTGCCAGCAGCTTAGGGGGCACAGATACGCAGTATTTT,CASSLGGTDTQYF
-,TRBJ2-6,-,TRBV7-3,TGTGCCAGCAGCCCCCGTGGCTCTAGCTCTGGGGCCAACGTCCTGACTTTC,CASSPRGSSSGANVLTF
-,TRBJ2-5,-,TRBV5-4,TGTGCCAGCAGCTTGGAGGCAGGGGACCAAGAGACCCAGTACTTC,CASSLEAGDQETQYF